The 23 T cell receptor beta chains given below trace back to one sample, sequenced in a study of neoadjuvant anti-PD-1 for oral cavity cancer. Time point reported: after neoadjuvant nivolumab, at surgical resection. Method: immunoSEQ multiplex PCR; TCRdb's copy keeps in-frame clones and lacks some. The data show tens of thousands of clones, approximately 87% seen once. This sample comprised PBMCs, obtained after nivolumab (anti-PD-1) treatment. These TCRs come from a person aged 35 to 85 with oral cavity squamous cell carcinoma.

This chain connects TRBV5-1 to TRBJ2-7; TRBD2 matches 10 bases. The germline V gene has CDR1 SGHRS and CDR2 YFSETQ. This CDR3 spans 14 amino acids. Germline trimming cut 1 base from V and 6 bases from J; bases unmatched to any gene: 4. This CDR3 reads CASSLSGRAGEQYF. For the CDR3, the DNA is TGCGCCAGCAGCTTGAGCGGGAGGGCCGGCGAGCAGTACTTC.

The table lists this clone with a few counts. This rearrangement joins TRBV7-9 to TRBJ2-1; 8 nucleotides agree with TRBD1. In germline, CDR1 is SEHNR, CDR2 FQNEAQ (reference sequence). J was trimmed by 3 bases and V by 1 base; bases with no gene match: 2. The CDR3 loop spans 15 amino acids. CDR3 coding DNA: TGTGCCAGCAGCTTAGGACAGGGGCGCTACAATGAGCAGTTCTTC. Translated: CASSLGQGRYNEQFF.

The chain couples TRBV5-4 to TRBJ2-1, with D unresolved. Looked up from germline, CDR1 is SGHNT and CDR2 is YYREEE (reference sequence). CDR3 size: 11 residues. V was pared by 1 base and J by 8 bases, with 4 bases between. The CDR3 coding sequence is TGTGCCAGCAGCTTGAACGATGAGCAGTTCTTC. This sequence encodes CASSLNDEQFF.

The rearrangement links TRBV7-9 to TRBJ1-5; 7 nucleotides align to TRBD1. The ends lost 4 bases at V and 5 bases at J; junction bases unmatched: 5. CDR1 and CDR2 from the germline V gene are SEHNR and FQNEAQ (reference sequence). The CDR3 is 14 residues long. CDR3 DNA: TGTGCCAGCAGCTCCGACAGGGCCTATCAGCCCCAGCATTTT. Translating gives CASSSDRAYQPQHF. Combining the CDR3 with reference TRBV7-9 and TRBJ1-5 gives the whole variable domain DTGVSQNPRHKITKRGQNVTFRCDPISEHNRLYWYRQTLGQGPEFLTYFQNEAQLEKSRLLSDRFSAERPKGSFSTLEIQRTEQGDSAMYLCASSSDRAYQPQHFGDGTRLSIL.

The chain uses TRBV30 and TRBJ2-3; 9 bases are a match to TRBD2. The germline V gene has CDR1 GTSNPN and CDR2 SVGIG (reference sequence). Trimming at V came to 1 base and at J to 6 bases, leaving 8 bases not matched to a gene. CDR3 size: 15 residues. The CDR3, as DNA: TGTGCCTGGAGTGGTAGCGGGGGACCTGGGGATACGCAGTATTTT. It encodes CAWSGSGGPGDTQYF.

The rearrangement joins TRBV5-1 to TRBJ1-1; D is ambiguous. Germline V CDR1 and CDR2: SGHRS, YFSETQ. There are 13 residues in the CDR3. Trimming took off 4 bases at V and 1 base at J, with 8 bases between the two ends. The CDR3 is CASSTRANTEAFF. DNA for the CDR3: TGCGCCAGCAGCACCCGGGCGAACACTGAAGCTTTCTTT.

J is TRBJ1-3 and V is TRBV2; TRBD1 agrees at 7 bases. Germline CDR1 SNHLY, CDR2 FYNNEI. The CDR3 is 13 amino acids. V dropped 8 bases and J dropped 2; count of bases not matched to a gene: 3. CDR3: CASVTGAGNTIYF. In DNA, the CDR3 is TGTGCCAGCGTCACAGGGGCTGGAAACACCATATATTTT. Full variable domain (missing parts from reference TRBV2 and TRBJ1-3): EPEVTQTPSHQVTQMGQEVILRCVPISNHLYFYWYRQILGQKVEFLVSFYNNEISEKSEIFDDQFSVERPDGSNFTLKIRSTKLEDSAMYFCASVTGAGNTIYFGEGSWLTVV.

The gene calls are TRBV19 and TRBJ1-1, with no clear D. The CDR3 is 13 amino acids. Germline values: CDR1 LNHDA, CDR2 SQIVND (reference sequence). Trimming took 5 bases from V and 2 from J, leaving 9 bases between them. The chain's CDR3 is CASSLTLNTEAFF. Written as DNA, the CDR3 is TGTGCCAGTAGTCTGACCCTAAACACTGAAGCTTTCTTT.

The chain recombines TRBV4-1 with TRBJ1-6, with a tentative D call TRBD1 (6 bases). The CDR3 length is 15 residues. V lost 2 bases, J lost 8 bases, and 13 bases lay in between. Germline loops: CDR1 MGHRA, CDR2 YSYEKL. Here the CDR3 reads CASSQRGAKDSPLHF. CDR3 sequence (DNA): TGCGCCAGCAGCCAAAGGGGGGCGAAAGATTCACCCCTCCACTTT.

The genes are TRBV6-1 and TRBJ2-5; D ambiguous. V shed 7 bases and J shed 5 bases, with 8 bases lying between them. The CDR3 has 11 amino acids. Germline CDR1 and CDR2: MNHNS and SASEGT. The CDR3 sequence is CASKVLETQYF. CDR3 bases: TGTGCCAGCAAGGTTCTCGAGACCCAGTACTTC.

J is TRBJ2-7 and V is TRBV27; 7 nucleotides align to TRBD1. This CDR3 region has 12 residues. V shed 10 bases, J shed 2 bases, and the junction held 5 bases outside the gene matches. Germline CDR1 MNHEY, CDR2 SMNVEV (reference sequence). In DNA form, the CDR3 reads TGTGCCACCCGGCAGGGGGCCTACGAGCAGTACTTC. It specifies CATRQGAYEQYF.

CDR3 region: CASRVGLPQETQYF. CDR3 coding DNA: TGCGCCAGCAGAGTGGGCCTTCCTCAGGAGACCCAGTACTTC. This chain uses TRBV5-1 with TRBJ2-5; D remains unclear. The V gene lost 5 bases and the J gene lost 5 bases, with 16 bases spanning the gap. Germline assignment: CDR1 SGHRS and CDR2 YFSETQ. The CDR3 sequence is 14 residues long.

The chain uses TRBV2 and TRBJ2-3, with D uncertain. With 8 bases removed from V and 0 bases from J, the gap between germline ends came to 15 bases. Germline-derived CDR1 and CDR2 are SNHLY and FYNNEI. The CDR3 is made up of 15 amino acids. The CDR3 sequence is CASYKRRASTDTQYF. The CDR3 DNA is TGTGCCAGCTATAAACGGAGAGCTAGCACAGATACGCAGTATTTT.

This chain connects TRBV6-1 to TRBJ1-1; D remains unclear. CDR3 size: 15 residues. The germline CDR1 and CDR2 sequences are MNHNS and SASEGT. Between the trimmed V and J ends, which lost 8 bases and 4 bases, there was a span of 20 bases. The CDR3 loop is CASPEGKVMGTEAFF. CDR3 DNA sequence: TGTGCCAGCCCCGAAGGTAAGGTTATGGGCACTGAAGCTTTCTTT.

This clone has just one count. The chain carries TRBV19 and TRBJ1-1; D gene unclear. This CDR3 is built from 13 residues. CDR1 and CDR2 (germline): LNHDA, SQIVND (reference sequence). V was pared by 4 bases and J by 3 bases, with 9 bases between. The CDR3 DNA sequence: TGTGCCAGTAGTAGTTCACGGGACACTGAAGCTTTCTTT. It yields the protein CASSSSRDTEAFF. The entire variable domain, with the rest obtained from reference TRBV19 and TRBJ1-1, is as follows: DGGITQSPKYLFRKEGQNVTLSCEQNLNHDAMYWYRQDPGQGLRLIYYSQIVNDFQKGDIAEGYSVSREKKESFPLTVTSAQKNPTAFYLCASSSSRDTEAFFGQGTRLTVV.

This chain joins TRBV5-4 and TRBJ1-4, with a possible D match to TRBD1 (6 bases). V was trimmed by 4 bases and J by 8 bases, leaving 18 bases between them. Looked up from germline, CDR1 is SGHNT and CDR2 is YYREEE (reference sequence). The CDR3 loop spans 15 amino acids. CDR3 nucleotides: TGTGCCAGCAGCCCGAGGGGGGGAGGAAGCGAAAAACTGTTTTTT. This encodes CASSPRGGGSEKLFF.

DNA for the CDR3: TGCGCCAGCAGCTCCAAGCGGACAGGGGGCACCGGGGAGCTGTTTTTT. Protein sequence: CASSSKRTGGTGELFF. The V call is TRBV5-1, the J call TRBJ2-2, with 10 bases identical to TRBD1. This CDR3 is built from 16 residues. CDR1 is SGHRS, CDR2 YFSETQ, per germline. V lost 3 bases to trimming and J lost 4 bases; unmatched junction nucleotides: 6.

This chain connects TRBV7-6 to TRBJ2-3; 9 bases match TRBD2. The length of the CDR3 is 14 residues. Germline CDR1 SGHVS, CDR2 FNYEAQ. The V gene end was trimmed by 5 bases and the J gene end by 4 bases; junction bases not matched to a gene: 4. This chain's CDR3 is CASSPAGGPDTQYF. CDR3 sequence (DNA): TGTGCCAGCAGCCCCGCGGGGGGGCCAGATACGCAGTATTTT.

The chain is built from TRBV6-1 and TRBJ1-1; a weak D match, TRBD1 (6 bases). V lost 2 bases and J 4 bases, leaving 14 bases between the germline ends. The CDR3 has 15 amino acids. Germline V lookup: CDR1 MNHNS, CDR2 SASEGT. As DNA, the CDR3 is TGTGCCAGCAGTGAAAAAGGGGGGGTTGGCACTGAAGCTTTCTTT. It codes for CASSEKGGVGTEAFF.

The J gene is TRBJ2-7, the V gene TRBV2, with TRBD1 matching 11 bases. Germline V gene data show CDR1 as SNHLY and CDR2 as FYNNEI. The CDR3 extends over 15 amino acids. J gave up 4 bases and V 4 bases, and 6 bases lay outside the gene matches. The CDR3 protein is CASSARTGGTYEQYF. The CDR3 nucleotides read TGTGCCAGCAGTGCCCGGACAGGGGGCACTTACGAGCAGTACTTC.

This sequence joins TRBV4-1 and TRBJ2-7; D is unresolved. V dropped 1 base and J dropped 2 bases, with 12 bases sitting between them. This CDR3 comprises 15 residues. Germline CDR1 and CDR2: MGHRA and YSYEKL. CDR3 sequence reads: CASSQASVGTYEQYF. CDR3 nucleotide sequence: TGCGCCAGCAGCCAAGCCTCGGTCGGAACCTACGAGCAGTACTTC.

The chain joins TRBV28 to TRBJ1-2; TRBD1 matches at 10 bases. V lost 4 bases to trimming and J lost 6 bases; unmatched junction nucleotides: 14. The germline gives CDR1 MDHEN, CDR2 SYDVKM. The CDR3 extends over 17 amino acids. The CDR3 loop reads CASSSHHRQGAQDGYTF. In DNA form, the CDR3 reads TGTGCCAGCAGTTCCCATCACCGACAGGGGGCGCAGGATGGCTACACCTTC.

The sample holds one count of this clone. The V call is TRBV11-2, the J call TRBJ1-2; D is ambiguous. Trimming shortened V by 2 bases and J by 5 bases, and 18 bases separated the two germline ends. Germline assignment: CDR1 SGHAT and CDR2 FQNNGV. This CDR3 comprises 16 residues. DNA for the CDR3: TGTGCCAGCAGCTTACCGAGGACTACGGCGGGTTATGGCTACACCTTC. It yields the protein CASSLPRTTAGYGYTF.